The subject of this entry is one T cell receptor beta chain. These data originate in a study of blood T cell repertoires in COVID-19. Study at large: Researchers got acute and convalescent COVID-19 samples from the United States, Italy and Spain. Sources were T cells, B-cell-depleted T cells, or PBMCs; the material itself was cDNA or gDNA.

The authors' processing: Amplified reference gene primers provided the basis for estimating nucleated cell counts. The table came from immunoSEQ multiplex PCR; TCRdb's copy has only in-frame clones and leaves some out. The V and J calls and clone size are taken from that table; D and trimming were inferred from the DNA. The sample consists of fewer than 200,000 clones, 88% of them appearing once. The sequencing sample was made of peripheral blood. This TCR was sampled from a man aged 45-60 years who had recovered from COVID-19.

The DNA of the CDR3 is TGTGCCAGCAGCACCCTGGGGCAAGGGAACGAGCAGTACTTC. Its translation is CASSTLGQGNEQYF. This chain joins TRBV9 and TRBJ2-7, with D maybe TRBD1 (5 bases). The CDR3 extends over 14 amino acids. From germline, CDR1 is SGDLS and CDR2 YYNGEE. The V and J ends lost 4 bases and 5 bases respectively, with 16 bases between them.